Below, 4 T cell receptor beta chains from the same sample are listed, as sequenced in a study of cytomegalovirus exposure and HLA in healthy donors. Primers: 60 Vbeta forward and 13 Jbeta reverse. The protocol was immunoSEQ multiplex PCR, while the TCRdb copy is restricted to in-frame clones and leaves out a portion. The sample contains 130,000 to 150,000 clones, around 80% of which appear only once. Input material: PBMCs. Every receptor here comes from a woman aged 60-70 years in good health and CMV-seropositive.

The chain uses TRBV7-2 and TRBJ2-2; 8 positions agree with TRBD1. V shed 5 bases, J shed 4 bases, and the junction held 3 bases outside the gene matches. Germline V gene lookup returns CDR1 SGHTA and CDR2 FQGNSA. This CDR3 has 14 amino acids. This CDR3 is CASSKTGATGELFF. Here the CDR3 DNA reads TGTGCCAGCAGCAAGACAGGGGCCACCGGGGAGCTGTTTTTT. Full variable domain (outside the CDR3, taken from reference TRBV7-2 and TRBJ2-2): GAGVSQSPSNKVTEKGKDVELRCDPISGHTALYWYRQSLGQGLEFLIYFQGNSAPDKSGLPSDRFSAERTGGSVSTLTIQRTQQEDSAVYLCASSKTGATGELFFGEGSRLTVL.

The chain couples TRBV25-1 to TRBJ1-5; maybe TRBD1 (6 bases). Trimming left V 6 bases short and J 2 bases short, with 8 bases between. The CDR3 is made up of 13 amino acids. In germline, CDR1 is MGHDK, CDR2 SYGVNS. The CDR3 sequence: CASSRGGNQPQHF. For the CDR3, the DNA is TGTGCCAGCAGCAGGGGAGGCAATCAGCCCCAGCATTTT.

The V and J genes are TRBV4-2 and TRBJ1-5, with D possibly matching TRBD1 (5 bases). Trimming took off 3 bases at V and 3 bases at J, with 9 bases between the two ends. This CDR3 comprises 14 residues. Germline V gene data show CDR1 as LGHNA and CDR2 as YNFKEQ. In DNA, the CDR3 is TGTGCCAGCAGCCAGGACAATTCCAATCAGCCCCAGCATTTT. Protein: CASSQDNSNQPQHF.

This chain joins TRBV28 and TRBJ2-7; D possibly corresponds to TRBD2 (5 bases). Trimming cost V 6 bases and J 2 bases, with 20 bases left between them. The CDR3 contains 16 residues. Germline CDR1 is MDHEN and CDR2 is SYDVKM. The CDR3 region has the DNA TGTGCCAGCAGCCATACCTTGAGCGGTTCCACCTACGAGCAGTACTTC. This translates into CASSHTLSGSTYEQYF.